Sequencing of this T cell receptor beta chain was carried out in a study of cytomegalovirus exposure and HLA in healthy donors. Study-level results: Based on reports, TCR beta sequences accurately predicted HLA-A and HLA-B alleles for most subjects. Later genetic work tied a missense DCLRE1C variant to beta-chain V and J trimming. A few of the chains that were CMV-associated were confirmed in vitro to be specific for CMV antigens.

PCR involved 60 Vbeta and 13 Jbeta primers. TCRdb keeps only in-frame clones here, not all; method: immunoSEQ multiplex PCR. The profile shows around 130,000 clones, 65% to 90% of them singletons. V lost 1 base and J lost 2; bases outside the gene matches: 4. Germline CDR1 is MDHEN and CDR2 is SYDVKM. The CDR3 runs 16 residues. This clone appeared a few times. The antigen is unknown. The sample taken for sequencing was PBMCs. The sequence derives from a female donor in good health and CMV-seronegative. J is TRBJ1-5 and V is TRBV28; 8 bases are a match to TRBD1. CDR3 sequence (DNA): TGTGCCAGCAGTTTATTCGTGGGACAGGGCAATCAGCCCCAGCATTTT. Amino acids: CASSLFVGQGNQPQHF.